This T cell receptor beta chain was recorded in a study of technical replicates of blood from a handful of donors. V shed 5 bases and J 2 bases; nucleotides not matched to a gene: 2. CDR1 is SGHRS and CDR2 is YFSETQ in the germline V gene. The CDR3 has 13 residues. Repertoires were generated with immunoSEQ multiplex PCR, while TCRdb's copy carries only in-frame clones and drops some. The data contain roughly 57,000 clones, roughly 95% of them singletons. The sequence derives from a human donor in good health. Some clones in this sample may be carry-over from other donors' samples. The sample taken for sequencing was PBMCs. The chain uses TRBV5-1 and TRBJ2-3; 7 bases map to TRBD1. The CDR3 coding sequence is TGCGCCAGCAGGCAGGGGGTCACAGATACGCAGTATTTT. Translated: CASRQGVTDTQYF.